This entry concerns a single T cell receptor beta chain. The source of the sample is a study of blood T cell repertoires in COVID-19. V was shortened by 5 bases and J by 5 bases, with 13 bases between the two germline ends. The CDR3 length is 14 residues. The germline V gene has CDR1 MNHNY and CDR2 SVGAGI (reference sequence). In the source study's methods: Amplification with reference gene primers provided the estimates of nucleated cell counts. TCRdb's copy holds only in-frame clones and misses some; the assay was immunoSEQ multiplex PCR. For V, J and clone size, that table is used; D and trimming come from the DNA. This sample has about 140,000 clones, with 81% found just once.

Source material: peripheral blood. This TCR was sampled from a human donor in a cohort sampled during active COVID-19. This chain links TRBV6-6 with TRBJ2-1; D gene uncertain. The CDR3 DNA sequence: TGTGCCAGCAGTCCCTTGAGGAAAAACAATGAGCAGTTCTTC. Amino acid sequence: CASSPLRKNNEQFF.